This T cell receptor beta chain was recorded in a study of post-analysis software for immune sequencing data. Study observations and caveats: Four to six TRBV segments appeared more often in patients than in controls, and TRBV5-6, TRBV5-1 and TRBV20-1 were among these. Strong co-clustering by F measure was evident for samples that had been prepared in the same batch.

The authors incorporated unique molecular identifiers into the TCR beta cDNA libraries. Between roughly 1 and 10 million T cells gave rise to about 450,000 cDNA molecules. TCRdb ran MiXCR on the PCR reads and lists one entry per CDR3 protein. The sample contains hundreds of thousands of distinct CDR3 sequences, roughly 27% of which appear only once. To note about this clonotype: The antigen is unknown.

The CDR3 consists of 16 residues. Trimming removed 4 bases at V and 4 bases at J, with 19 bases between. Germline assignment: CDR1 SGHVS and CDR2 FQNEAQ. The J gene is TRBJ2-5, the V gene TRBV7-8; the D gene could be TRBD1 or TRBD2 (7 bases each). The TCR was taken from a girl aged 10-17 years with multiple sclerosis. The sample was blood. CDR3 region: CASSSATGTTGETQYF. CDR3 DNA: TGTGCCAGCAGCTCCGCGACAGGGACTACCGGAGAGACCCAGTACTTC.